Presented here are 30 T cell receptor beta chains from one specimen sequenced in a study of blood T cell repertoires in COVID-19. Produced via immunoSEQ multiplex PCR; TCRdb's table is partial and in-frame only. The table has around 270,000 clones, around 89% seen once. Sequencing was carried out using peripheral blood. The origin of the receptors is a man aged 25-45 years with acute or convalescent COVID-19.

This chain joins TRBV6-1 and TRBJ2-4, with D perhaps matching TRBD2 (6 bases). The CDR3 totals 15 residues. V was shortened by 2 bases and J by 4 bases, with 12 bases between the two germline ends. Germline CDR1 reads MNHNS; CDR2 reads SASEGT. As DNA, the CDR3 is TGTGCCAGCAGTGAATCGACGGCGGGAAAAAACATTCAGTACTTC. Protein: CASSESTAGKNIQYF.

This clone has just one count. The chain links TRBV19 to TRBJ2-7; D gene uncertain. Germline CDR1 LNHDA, CDR2 SQIVND (reference sequence). The CDR3 contains 14 residues. The V end lost 5 bases, the J end lost 2 bases, and 13 bases lay between the germline ends. CDR3 nucleotides: TGTGCCAGTAGTGCCGGGTGGCGGCCCTACGAGCAGTACTTC. As protein: CASSAGWRPYEQYF.

The chain is built from TRBV30 and TRBJ1-4; 7 bases agree with TRBD1. CDR3 size: 14 residues. After removal of 1 base from V and 7 bases from J, the junction contained 6 bases not matched to a gene. Germline values: CDR1 GTSNPN, CDR2 SVGIG (reference sequence). CDR3 sequence (DNA): TGTGCCTGGAGTGCTACAGGGGTGGGTGAAAAACTGTTTTTT. The encoded protein is CAWSATGVGEKLFF.

The rearrangement joins TRBV6-6 to TRBJ2-5, with 10 nucleotides matching TRBD1. Looked up from germline, CDR1 is MNHNY and CDR2 is SVGAGI (reference sequence). The J segment lost 3 bases and the V segment lost 5 bases, leaving 9 bases of the junction unmatched. The CDR3 is made up of 16 amino acids. CDR3 DNA: TGTGCCAGCAGTCCAAACCTGGGACAGGGGAAAGAGACCCAGTACTTC. This gives the protein CASSPNLGQGKETQYF.

This clone was counted a few times. The chain is built from TRBV28 and TRBJ2-1, with a tentative D call TRBD2 (5 bases). CDR1 and CDR2 from the germline V gene are MDHEN and SYDVKM. With 5 bases removed from V and 6 bases from J, the gap between germline ends came to 20 bases. This CDR3 spans 16 amino acids. The CDR3 reads CASSQFGSGYGNEQFF. CDR3 bases: TGTGCCAGCAGTCAGTTCGGTTCGGGATACGGCAATGAGCAGTTCTTC.

The genes are TRBV5-1 and TRBJ2-1; 8 nucleotides align to TRBD2. V lost 0 bases to trimming and J lost 2 bases; unmatched junction nucleotides: 7. The CDR3 sequence is 17 residues long. Germline CDR1 is SGHRS and CDR2 is YFSETQ. CDR3: CASSLAPAGVAYNEQFF. The DNA for the CDR3 is TGCGCCAGCAGCTTGGCCCCAGCGGGAGTAGCCTACAATGAGCAGTTCTTC.

V and J are TRBV7-9 and TRBJ2-7; 11 bases agree with TRBD1. CDR3 length: 14 amino acids. V trimming: 4 bases; J trimming: 6 bases; junction bases outside the gene matches: 5. Germline assignment: CDR1 SEHNR and CDR2 FQNEAQ (reference sequence). Here the CDR3 reads CASSSGQGAAEQYF. The CDR3 DNA is TGTGCCAGCAGCTCCGGACAGGGGGCGGCCGAGCAGTACTTC.

This clone was counted between two and nine times. V is TRBV19 and J is TRBJ2-7, with TRBD1 matching 10 bases. With V trimmed by 6 bases and J by 4 bases, 6 bases remained unmatched. Germline-derived CDR1 and CDR2 are LNHDA and SQIVND (reference sequence). This CDR3 has 14 amino acids. CDR3 residues: CASSADRGFYEQYF. The CDR3 DNA sequence: TGTGCCAGTAGCGCGGACAGGGGGTTTTACGAGCAGTACTTC. Drawing the rest from reference TRBV19 and TRBJ2-7, the complete variable domain is DGGITQSPKYLFRKEGQNVTLSCEQNLNHDAMYWYRQDPGQGLRLIYYSQIVNDFQKGDIAEGYSVSREKKESFPLTVTSAQKNPTAFYLCASSADRGFYEQYFGPGTRLTVT.

This chain uses TRBV28 with TRBJ1-1; D is perhaps TRBD1 (5 bases). Per germline, CDR1 MDHEN and CDR2 SYDVKM. The CDR3 is made up of 15 amino acids. Trimming cost V 6 bases and J 0 bases, with 14 bases left between them. The CDR3, as DNA: TGTGCCAGCAGGATTTCGGGACTTTTGAACACTGAAGCTTTCTTT. The encoded protein is CASRISGLLNTEAFF.

The genes are TRBV30 and TRBJ2-5; D uncertain. Germline V gene lookup returns CDR1 GTSNPN and CDR2 SVGIG (reference sequence). The V gene lost 3 bases and the J gene lost 4 bases, with 12 bases spanning the gap. This CDR3 has 13 residues. The CDR3 loop reads CAWSPGPAETQYF. The CDR3 DNA reads TGTGCCTGGAGCCCTGGGCCGGCAGAGACCCAGTACTTC. Based on the CDR3 plus reference TRBV30 and TRBJ2-5, the full variable domain is SQTIHQWPATLVQPVGSPLSLECTVEGTSNPNLYWYRQAAGRGLQLLFYSVGIGQISSEVPQNLSASRPQDRQFILSSKKLLLSDSGFYLCAWSPGPAETQYFGPGTRLLVL.

The chain uses TRBV5-1 and TRBJ2-3; D is undetermined. CDR1 and CDR2 (germline): SGHRS, YFSETQ. V lost 1 base to trimming and J lost 2 bases, with 11 bases between them. The CDR3 totals 15 residues. CDR3 bases: TGCGCCAGCAGCTTGTTCTCCCTACCCACAGATACGCAGTATTTT. Protein product: CASSLFSLPTDTQYF.

This clone was found a few times. The V call is TRBV28, the J call TRBJ1-5; the D is unclear. Germline V gene lookup returns CDR1 MDHEN and CDR2 SYDVKM. This CDR3 region has 12 residues. V was trimmed by 7 bases and J by 7 bases, leaving 11 bases between them. DNA of the CDR3: TGTGCCAGCACTTACTTCGGGCAGCCCCAGCATTTT. Its protein is CASTYFGQPQHF.

This chain uses TRBV30 with TRBJ1-6; a weak D match, TRBD1 (5 bases). CDR3 length: 14 amino acids. CDR1 and CDR2 (germline): GTSNPN, SVGIG (reference sequence). Trimming stripped 3 bases from V and 9 bases from J, with 15 bases between. The DNA for the CDR3 is TGTGCCTGGAGATGGACGGGACTGGGTTCACCCCTCCACTTT. It encodes CAWRWTGLGSPLHF.

J is TRBJ1-2 and V is TRBV14; D uncertain. This CDR3 is 13 amino acids long. CDR1 is SGHDN and CDR2 is FVKESK in the germline V gene. Between the trimmed V and J ends, which lost 5 bases and 5 bases, there was a span of 12 bases. CDR3 sequence (DNA): TGTGCCAGCAGCGCTACCGGGGATTATGGCTACACCTTC. This sequence encodes CASSATGDYGYTF.

This clone was seen only a few times. The V call is TRBV30, the J call TRBJ1-6; 9 bases fit TRBD1. Germline V gene lookup returns CDR1 GTSNPN and CDR2 SVGIG (reference sequence). After removal of 3 bases from V and 14 bases from J, the junction contained 11 bases not matched to a gene. The CDR3 has 14 amino acids. CDR3 protein: CAWRAGTGRATLHF. As DNA, the CDR3 is TGTGCCTGGAGAGCCGGGACAGGGAGAGCCACCCTCCACTTT.

The chain links TRBV7-2 to TRBJ1-1; D unclear. This CDR3 spans 15 amino acids. V lost 1 base and J lost 4, with 13 bases in between. CDR1 and CDR2 (germline): SGHTA, FQGNSA. CDR3 in amino acids: CASSLDSMASTEAFF. DNA of the CDR3: TGTGCCAGCAGCTTAGACTCGATGGCTAGCACTGAAGCTTTCTTT.

This chain joins TRBV5-1 and TRBJ2-5; 7 positions agree with TRBD1. V lost 2 bases, J lost 5 bases, and 6 bases stayed unmatched. The CDR3 is made up of 14 amino acids. CDR1 and CDR2 from the germline V gene are SGHRS and YFSETQ. The CDR3 bases are TGCGCCAGCAGCTTACAGGGGACCGGGGAGACCCAGTACTTC. Protein sequence: CASSLQGTGETQYF.

This clone was seen only a few times. J is TRBJ2-2 and V is TRBV4-1, with D maybe TRBD2 (5 bases). Trimming removed 0 bases from V and 5 bases from J, with 10 bases in between. Germline V gene lookup returns CDR1 MGHRA and CDR2 YSYEKL. This CDR3 has 15 residues. DNA of the CDR3: TGCGCCAGCAGCCAAGATCCCGGGGAAACCGGGGAGCTGTTTTTT. As protein: CASSQDPGETGELFF.

The chain links TRBV28 to TRBJ2-2; no clear D. The CDR3 runs to 13 residues. V lost 3 bases to trimming and J lost 5 bases, with 7 bases between them. The germline gives CDR1 MDHEN, CDR2 SYDVKM. CDR3 DNA: TGTGCCAGCAGTTTGGCCAGAACCGGGGAGCTGTTTTTT. It yields the protein CASSLARTGELFF.

V gene TRBV20-1 combines with J gene TRBJ2-7; 10 bases line up with TRBD1. This CDR3 has 15 residues. After removal of 3 bases from V and 1 base from J, the junction contained 6 bases not matched to a gene. Germline V CDR1 and CDR2: DFQATT, SNEGSKA (reference sequence). CDR3 region: CSASHRDRGSYEQYF. DNA of the CDR3: TGCAGTGCTAGTCACCGGGACAGGGGATCCTACGAGCAGTACTTC.

The chain couples TRBV6-5 to TRBJ1-2; 7 bases fit TRBD1. Germline trimming cut 4 bases from V and 4 bases from J; bases unmatched to any gene: 6. The CDR3 is 14 residues long. Germline V gives CDR1 MNHEY, CDR2 SVGAGI. This chain's CDR3 is CASSSQGIGYGYTF. As DNA, the CDR3 is TGTGCCAGCAGTTCACAGGGGATCGGCTATGGCTACACCTTC.

Here the CDR3 DNA reads TGTGCCAGCAGCGGACAGGGAGCCTACAATGAGCAGTTCTTC. It yields the protein CASSGQGAYNEQFF. The gene calls are TRBV2 and TRBJ2-1, with TRBD1 identical over 8 bases. The V segment lost 6 bases and the J segment 2 bases; nucleotides outside the gene matches: 3. The CDR3 has 14 residues. The germline CDR1 and CDR2 sequences are SNHLY and FYNNEI.

This clone was recorded only once. This chain uses TRBV7-3 with TRBJ2-1; D not certain. CDR1 is SGHTA and CDR2 is FQGTGA in the germline V gene. V was shortened by 5 bases and J by 7 bases, with 12 bases between the two germline ends. This CDR3 has 13 residues. The CDR3 loop reads CASSRDSRNEQFF. CDR3 nucleotide sequence: TGTGCCAGCAGCCGAGATAGTAGAAATGAGCAGTTCTTC.

CDR3 nucleotides: TGTGCCAGCAGCCACTCCCGACAGGGGAGAACTGAAGCTTTCTTT. It encodes CASSHSRQGRTEAFF. This chain joins TRBV3-1 (or the pseudogene TRBV3-2) and TRBJ1-1; TRBD1 matches 8 bases. This CDR3 comprises 15 residues. Germline values: CDR1 LGHDT, CDR2 YNNKEL (reference sequence). Trimming took 3 bases from V and 5 from J; bases not matched to a gene: 8.

The rearrangement joins TRBV13 to TRBJ1-6; 7 nucleotides match TRBD1. Trimming cost V 5 bases and J 10 bases; bases outside gene matches: 8. The CDR3 covers 14 residues. Germline lookup yields CDR1 PRHDT and CDR2 FYEKMQ (reference sequence). The CDR3 bases are TGTGCCAGCAGCACTCGGACAGGAAACTCACCCCTCCACTTT. It codes for CASSTRTGNSPLHF.

The V call is TRBV7-2, the J call TRBJ2-4; TRBD2 is a possible D gene (7 bases). Germline lookup yields CDR1 SGHTA and CDR2 FQGNSA. This CDR3 spans 17 amino acids. With 2 bases removed from V and 0 bases from J, the gap between germline ends came to 14 bases. The CDR3: CASSLQAGAGAKNIQYF. The CDR3 coding sequence is TGTGCCAGCAGCTTACAGGCGGGGGCGGGAGCCAAAAACATTCAGTACTTC.

The gene calls are TRBV6-6 and TRBJ1-5, with a tentative D call TRBD1 (6 bases). This CDR3 comprises 16 residues. The germline V and J ends were trimmed by 6 bases and 3 bases, with 18 bases remaining between them. Germline V gene lookup returns CDR1 MNHNY and CDR2 SVGAGI (reference sequence). This CDR3 is CASSQGHGTLNQPQHF. CDR3 DNA: TGTGCCAGCAGCCAGGGGCACGGAACCCTCAATCAGCCCCAGCATTTT.

The table lists this clone with a count of one. The chain links TRBV19 to TRBJ2-7; 7 bases fit TRBD1. V was clipped by 3 bases and J by 3 bases; unmatched bases: 5. The CDR3 consists of 14 residues. From germline, CDR1 is LNHDA and CDR2 SQIVND (reference sequence). The CDR3 spells CASSMGTAFYEQYF. The CDR3 DNA reads TGTGCCAGTAGTATGGGGACAGCATTCTACGAGCAGTACTTC.

V usage is TRBV5-4 and J usage is TRBJ1-5; perhaps TRBD1 as D (6 bases). The CDR3 loop spans 15 amino acids. The ends were cut back, 0 bases at V and 4 bases at J, with 11 bases in the middle. The V gene's germline CDR1 is SGHNT and CDR2 YYREEE (reference sequence). The CDR3: CASSLGGQQNQPQHF. The CDR3 DNA reads TGTGCCAGCAGCTTGGGAGGACAGCAGAATCAGCCCCAGCATTTT.

The V and J genes are TRBV7-8 and TRBJ2-1; possible D gene TRBD1, 5 bases. The germline gives CDR1 SGHVS, CDR2 FQNEAQ. The CDR3 length is 14 residues. The V gene lost 6 bases and the J gene lost 1 base, with 10 bases spanning the gap. The CDR3 nucleotides are TGTGCCAGCAGTCGTCAGGGATCCTACAATGAGCAGTTCTTC. Protein product: CASSRQGSYNEQFF. Using reference TRBV7-8 and TRBJ2-1 for the parts outside the CDR3, the full variable domain is GAGVSQSPRYKVAKRGQDVALRCDPISGHVSLFWYQQALGQGPEFLTYFQNEAQLDKSGLPSDRFFAERPEGSVSTLKIQRTQQEDSAVYLCASSRQGSYNEQFFGPGTRLTVL.